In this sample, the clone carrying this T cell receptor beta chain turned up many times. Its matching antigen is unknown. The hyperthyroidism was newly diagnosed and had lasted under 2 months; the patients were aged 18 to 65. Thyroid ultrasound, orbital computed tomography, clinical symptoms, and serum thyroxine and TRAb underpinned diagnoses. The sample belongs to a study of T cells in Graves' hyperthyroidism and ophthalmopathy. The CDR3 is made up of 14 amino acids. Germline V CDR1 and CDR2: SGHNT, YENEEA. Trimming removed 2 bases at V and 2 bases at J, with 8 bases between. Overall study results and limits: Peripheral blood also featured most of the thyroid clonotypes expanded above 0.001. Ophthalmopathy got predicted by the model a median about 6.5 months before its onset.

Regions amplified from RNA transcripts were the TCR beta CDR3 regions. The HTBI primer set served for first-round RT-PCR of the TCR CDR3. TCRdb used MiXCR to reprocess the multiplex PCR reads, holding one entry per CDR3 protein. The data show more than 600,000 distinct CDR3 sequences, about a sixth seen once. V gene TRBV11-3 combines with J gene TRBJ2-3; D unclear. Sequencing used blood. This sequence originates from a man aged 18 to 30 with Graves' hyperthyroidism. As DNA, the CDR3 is TGTGCCAGCAGCTTAACATCCGACACAGATACGCAGTATTTT. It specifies CASSLTSDTDTQYF.